These 30 T cell receptor beta chains were sequenced from one sample in a study of PD-1 blockade in classical Hodgkin lymphoma. Every single patient, without exception, relapsed after autologous stem cell transplantation, and brentuximab vedotin exposure varied. Assay: immunoSEQ multiplex PCR; the TCRdb copy retains only in-frame clones and omits some. The sample contains 20,000 to 30,000 clones, 80% of which appear only once. The sequenced sample was peripheral blood mononuclear cells (PBMCs), obtained at baseline. These receptors all stem from a human donor with classical Hodgkin lymphoma.

The chain links TRBV11-2 to TRBJ2-5; 9 positions agree with TRBD1. Germline CDR1 is SGHAT and CDR2 is FQNNGV. The V segment lost 5 bases and the J segment 1 base; nucleotides outside the gene matches: 5. CDR3 length: 15 residues. The CDR3: CASSKGQGSQETQYF. The CDR3 region has the DNA TGTGCCAGCAGCAAGGGACAGGGTAGCCAAGAGACCCAGTACTTC.

This chain uses TRBV21-1 with TRBJ2-7; the table's D gene call, TRBD1, was not cross checked with the DNA. TRBV21-1 corresponds to a pseudogene. The CDR3 length is 18 residues. Written as DNA, the CDR3 is TGTGCCAGCAGCAATTTTGTTGTCGGACAGGGGCCTTCCTACGAGCAGTACTTC. This gives the protein CASSNFVVGQGPSYEQYF.

This clone is termed medium-sized. The V and J genes are TRBV19 and TRBJ1-3; D ambiguous. Germline loops: CDR1 LNHDA, CDR2 SQIVND (reference sequence). V gave up 3 bases and J gave up 0 bases, with 9 bases separating them. This CDR3 is built from 15 residues. The CDR3 reads CASSMPLSSGNTIYF. The CDR3 region has the DNA TGTGCCAGTAGTATGCCGTTAAGCTCTGGAAACACCATATATTTT.

The chain recombines TRBV16 with TRBJ2-5; D is perhaps TRBD1 (5 bases). The germline V and J ends were trimmed by 0 bases and 13 bases, with 12 bases remaining between them. This CDR3 is built from 12 residues. Germline assignment: CDR1 KGHSY and CDR2 FQNENV. The CDR3 DNA reads TGTGCCAGCAGCCAATCCAGGGCAGAATTGTACTTC. As protein: CASSQSRAELYF.

J is TRBJ2-6 and V is TRBV28; possibly TRBD2 for D (5 bases). Germline V CDR1 and CDR2: MDHEN, SYDVKM. The CDR3 covers 15 residues. The V end lost 3 bases, the J end lost 1 base, and 7 bases lay between the germline ends. The CDR3 region has the DNA TGTGCCAGCAGTTTTGAGGGTTCTGGGGCCAACGTCCTGACTTTC. Residues: CASSFEGSGANVLTF.

This rearrangement joins TRBV12-5 to TRBJ2-7; no definite D call. The germline V gene has CDR1 LGHNT and CDR2 FRNRAP. Trimming removed 0 bases from V and 3 bases from J, with 3 bases in between. This CDR3 has 12 amino acids. The CDR3 DNA reads TGTGCTAGTGGTTTGGTAAGCTACGAGCAGTACTTC. Protein product: CASGLVSYEQYF.

This rearrangement joins TRBV25-1 to TRBJ1-2; no clear D. Between the trimmed V and J ends, which lost 3 bases and 10 bases, there was a span of 12 bases. Germline V gives CDR1 MGHDK, CDR2 SYGVNS. This CDR3 spans 12 amino acids. The CDR3 nucleotides are TGTGCCAGCAGTGAGAACGGGCTGCTCTACACCTTC. Residues: CASSENGLLYTF.

The chain has TRBV29-1 and TRBJ1-4; TRBD1 aligns across 7 bases. CDR1 is SQVTM, CDR2 ANQGSEA, per germline. The CDR3 has 13 residues. J gave up 11 bases and V 6 bases, and 12 bases lay outside the gene matches. CDR3 in amino acids: CSVDGTQGGKLFF. The DNA of the CDR3 is TGCAGCGTCGACGGGACTCAGGGGGGGAAACTGTTTTTT.

This clone was recorded only once. The rearrangement links TRBV4-3 to TRBJ1-6; no firm D call. With 0 bases removed from V and 9 bases from J, the gap between germline ends came to 6 bases. Germline V gene sequence: CDR1 LGHNA, CDR2 YSLEER. The CDR3 length is 13 residues. Written as DNA, the CDR3 is TGCGCCAGCAGCCAAGACAGTTCTTCACCCCTCCACTTT. This sequence encodes CASSQDSSSPLHF.

The CDR3 nucleotides are TGCGCCAGCAGCCAAGCGTTAGTTGGCCACGAGCAGTACTTC. Amino acid sequence: CASSQALVGHEQYF. This chain joins TRBV4-3 and TRBJ2-7; D gene unclear. The CDR3 extends over 14 amino acids. V dropped 1 base and J dropped 5 bases, with 12 bases sitting between them. Germline CDR1 LGHNA, CDR2 YSLEER.

The J gene is TRBJ1-3, the V gene TRBV30; D perhaps matches TRBD1 (6 bases). Germline CDR1 reads GTSNPN; CDR2 reads SVGIG (reference sequence). The CDR3 has 14 amino acids. V lost 3 bases to trimming and J lost 7 bases, with 16 bases between them. CDR3 bases: TGTGCCTGGAGCGCGCCGGAGGGGGTGAACACCATATATTTT. Its protein product is CAWSAPEGVNTIYF. Together with reference TRBV30 and TRBJ1-3, the CDR3 gives the full variable domain: SQTIHQWPATLVQPVGSPLSLECTVEGTSNPNLYWYRQAAGRGLQLLFYSVGIGQISSEVPQNLSASRPQDRQFILSSKKLLLSDSGFYLCAWSAPEGVNTIYFGEGSWLTVV.

The chain is built from TRBV15 and TRBJ2-1; D remains unclear. The V end lost 4 bases, the J end lost 4 bases, and 2 bases lay between the germline ends. The CDR3 is 11 amino acids. Germline CDR1 and CDR2: LNHNV and YYDKDF (reference sequence). The CDR3 bases are TGTGCCACCAGCAAGTACAATGAGCAGTTCTTC. Its translation: CATSKYNEQFF.

The chain recombines TRBV10-2 with TRBJ1-2, with no clear D. The V end was cut by 3 bases, the J end by 8 bases, with 16 bases between. Per germline, CDR1 WSHSY and CDR2 SAAADI. The CDR3 has 14 amino acids. The CDR3 nucleotides read TGCGCCAGCAGTGATAGCCGGACGGCGGCGGGCTACACCTTC. Translation gives CASSDSRTAAGYTF.

V and J are TRBV4-1 and TRBJ2-1; TRBD1 matches at 9 bases. Germline V gene lookup returns CDR1 MGHRA and CDR2 YSYEKL. The CDR3 spans 15 residues. V trimming: 7 bases; J trimming: 8 bases; junction bases outside the gene matches: 12. The CDR3 sequence is CASTLYGTGIDEQFF. The DNA for the CDR3 is TGCGCCAGCACACTATATGGGACAGGGATCGATGAGCAGTTCTTC.

This clone occurred a few times. V and J are TRBV25-1 and TRBJ2-1, with D perhaps assigned TRBD1 or TRBD2 (5 bases each). Germline V CDR1 and CDR2: MGHDK, SYGVNS. The CDR3 runs to 15 residues. V shed 2 bases and J shed 0 bases, with 8 bases lying between them. CDR3 nucleotide sequence: TGTGCCAGCAGTGAAAGGGACGGCTCCTACAATGAGCAGTTCTTC. Its translation is CASSERDGSYNEQFF.

The chain joins TRBV2 to TRBJ1-1; no firm D call. Trimming took 4 bases from V and 4 from J, leaving 7 bases between them. The CDR3 covers 12 residues. Germline CDR1 reads SNHLY; CDR2 reads FYNNEI. As DNA, the CDR3 is TGTGCCAGCAGTGGTGGTTTCACTGAAGCTTTCTTT. This translates into CASSGGFTEAFF.

The chain uses TRBV28 and TRBJ2-7, with a tentative D call TRBD1 (6 bases). Germline assignment: CDR1 MDHEN and CDR2 SYDVKM. This CDR3 is 14 amino acids long. Deletions cut 5 bases from V and 6 bases from J, with 17 bases between. The CDR3 loop reads CASSPLWGPREQYF. CDR3 in DNA: TGTGCCAGCAGTCCCCTGTGGGGGCCCCGCGAGCAGTACTTC.

The gene calls are TRBV6-5 and TRBJ1-2; 11 bases align to TRBD1. CDR3 length: 15 amino acids. Germline assignment: CDR1 MNHEY and CDR2 SVGAGI. V lost 2 bases to trimming and J lost 4 bases; unmatched junction nucleotides: 3. CDR3 sequence: CASSYPGQGAYGYTF. The CDR3 nucleotides read TGTGCCAGCAGTTACCCCGGACAGGGGGCCTATGGCTACACCTTC.

This clone appeared a few times. This sequence joins TRBV25-1 and TRBJ2-3, with no clear D. The CDR3 consists of 13 residues. Trimming removed 4 bases at V and 3 bases at J, with 8 bases between. Germline values: CDR1 MGHDK, CDR2 SYGVNS. The CDR3 region has the DNA TGTGCCAGCAGTGTTATAGGGACAGATACGCAGTATTTT. It specifies CASSVIGTDTQYF.

There are a few counts of this clone. The J gene is TRBJ2-5, the V gene TRBV5-5; 12 bases are a match to TRBD2. Germline V CDR1 and CDR2: SGHKS, YYEKEE (reference sequence). This CDR3 has 17 residues. V gave up 2 bases and J gave up 5 bases; unmatched junction bases: 10. The CDR3 spells CASSFIPSGGVRETQYF. As DNA, the CDR3 is TGTGCCAGCAGCTTTATACCTAGCGGGGGGGTCCGGGAGACCCAGTACTTC.

The chain recombines TRBV2 with TRBJ2-5, with D tentatively TRBD1 (6 bases). V gave up 2 bases and J gave up 5 bases, with 6 bases separating them. This CDR3 is built from 12 residues. Germline V lookup: CDR1 SNHLY, CDR2 FYNNEI. The CDR3 nucleotides are TGTGCCAGCAGTGAAAGGGGGGAGACCCAGTACTTC. Amino acids: CASSERGETQYF.

By its share, this clone is medium-sized. This chain connects TRBV11-3 to TRBJ1-5; 7 positions match TRBD1. The CDR3 runs 19 residues. Trimming cost V 6 bases and J 0 bases; bases outside gene matches: 17. Germline V gene data show CDR1 as SGHNT and CDR2 as YENEEA. The CDR3 bases are TGTGCCAGCAGAGGGTCGGGCCCGCAGGGGGGCTATAGCAATCAGCCCCAGCATTTT. Translated: CASRGSGPQGGYSNQPQHF.

This rearrangement joins TRBV4-2 to TRBJ2-5, with D maybe TRBD1 (5 bases). The ends were cut back, 2 bases at V and 3 bases at J, with 10 bases in the middle. CDR1 LGHNA and CDR2 YNFKEQ come from the germline V gene. This CDR3 region has 14 residues. The CDR3 here is CASSQPTEKETQYF. CDR3 coding DNA: TGTGCCAGCAGCCAACCGACAGAGAAAGAGACCCAGTACTTC.

V gene TRBV10-3 combines with J gene TRBJ1-2; 12 nucleotides align to TRBD1. V was pared by 5 bases and J by 5 bases, with 9 bases of the junction left unmatched. Germline-derived CDR1 and CDR2 are ENHRY and SYGVKD. There are 16 residues in the CDR3. CDR3: CAISQKGTGGAYGYTF. Here the CDR3 DNA reads TGTGCCATCAGTCAGAAGGGGACAGGGGGCGCGTATGGCTACACCTTC.

This CDR3 reads CASSTRTGGHTEAFF. As DNA, the CDR3 is TGTGCCAGTAGTACCAGGACAGGGGGCCACACTGAAGCTTTCTTT. V is TRBV19 and J is TRBJ1-1; 11 bases are shared with TRBD1. CDR3 length equals 15 residues. From germline, CDR1 is LNHDA and CDR2 SQIVND (reference sequence). J lost 3 bases, V lost 4 bases, and 4 bases had no gene match.

This rearrangement joins TRBV6-5 to TRBJ2-7; 9 bases agree with TRBD2. Germline lookup yields CDR1 MNHEY and CDR2 SVGAGI. The CDR3 loop spans 14 amino acids. The V gene end was trimmed by 5 bases and the J gene end by 3 bases; junction bases not matched to a gene: 5. The CDR3 nucleotides are TGTGCCAGCAGTAAACTAGCGGGCGGCTACGAGCAGTACTTC. It is translated as CASSKLAGGYEQYF.

The V and J genes are TRBV7-2 and TRBJ1-5; possibly TRBD1 for D (6 bases). The germline gives CDR1 SGHTA, CDR2 FQGNSA. The CDR3 is 15 amino acids. Deletions cut 8 bases from V and 5 bases from J, with 19 bases between. The CDR3 coding sequence is TGTGCCAGCTCCCCGTTAGGGGGGGCTGATCAGCCCCAGCATTTT. Translating gives CASSPLGGADQPQHF.

CDR3 DNA sequence: TGCGCCAGCAGCCAAGGAGGTGGACAGGGGGTAACCTACGAGCAGTACTTC. Its translation: CASSQGGGQGVTYEQYF. The rearrangement joins TRBV4-1 to TRBJ2-7, with 10 bases matching TRBD1. The germline V gene encodes CDR1 MGHRA and CDR2 YSYEKL. V gave up 1 base and J gave up 2 bases; unmatched junction bases: 8. There are 17 residues in the CDR3.

The V call is TRBV5-1, the J call TRBJ1-1, with D possibly matching TRBD1 (6 bases). CDR1 and CDR2 (germline): SGHRS, YFSETQ. V was cut by 1 base and J by 4 bases, with 14 bases left in between. The CDR3 contains 15 residues. CDR3 nucleotides: TGCGCCAGCAGCTTGACTACAGGGACCGGCACTGAAGCTTTCTTT. Encoded protein: CASSLTTGTGTEAFF.

The chain recombines TRBV7-2 with TRBJ1-3; D not certain. Per the germline V gene, CDR1 is SGHTA and CDR2 is FQGNSA. The CDR3 is 13 amino acids. V was cut by 1 base and J by 0 bases, with 1 base left in between. As DNA, the CDR3 is TGTGCCAGCAGCTTAGGCTCTGGAAACACCATATATTTT. This gives the protein CASSLGSGNTIYF.